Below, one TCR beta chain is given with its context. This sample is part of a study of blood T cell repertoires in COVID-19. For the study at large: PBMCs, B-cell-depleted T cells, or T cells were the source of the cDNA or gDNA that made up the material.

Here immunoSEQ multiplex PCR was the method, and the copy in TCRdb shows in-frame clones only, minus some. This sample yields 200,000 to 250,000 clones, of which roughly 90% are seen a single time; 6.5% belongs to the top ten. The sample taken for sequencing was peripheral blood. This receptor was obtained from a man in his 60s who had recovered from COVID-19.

Here the CDR3 reads CASRPQGIDQPQHF. The CDR3 bases are TGCGCCAGCCGGCCACAGGGGATCGATCAGCCCCAGCATTTT. The V and J genes are TRBV10-2 and TRBJ1-5; 7 nucleotides line up with TRBD1. This CDR3 contains 14 residues. Germline trimming cut 8 bases from V and 5 bases from J; bases unmatched to any gene: 9. Per the germline V gene, CDR1 is WSHSY and CDR2 is SAAADI.